This entry lists 16 T cell receptor beta chains sequenced from one sample in a study of Ad26.COV2.S vaccination and SARS-CoV-2 variants. Only in-frame clones appear in the TCRdb table, and some are missing; sequencing was by immunoSEQ multiplex PCR. The sample has about 350,000 clones, roughly nine tenths seen once. Sequenced material: peripheral blood, taken after recovery from COVID-19. The receptors derive from a human donor who had recovered from COVID-19.

The genes are TRBV11-3 and TRBJ2-1; a weak D match, TRBD2 (6 bases). Germline V CDR1 and CDR2: SGHNT, YENEEA. V lost 4 bases and J 8 bases, leaving 15 bases between the germline ends. There are 14 residues in the CDR3. The CDR3 reads CASSSGTGFDEQFF. The CDR3 nucleotides are TGTGCCAGCAGCTCAGGGACTGGGTTCGATGAGCAGTTCTTC.

The chain carries TRBV6-5 and TRBJ2-6; D gene uncertain. Trimming pared 7 bases from V and 0 bases from J, leaving 10 bases between. Germline CDR1 and CDR2: MNHEY and SVGAGI. The CDR3 contains 15 residues. Written as DNA, the CDR3 is TGTGCCAGCACCACACCGGGCTCTGGGGCCAACGTCCTGACTTTC. Amino acids: CASTTPGSGANVLTF.

The V gene is TRBV18, the J gene TRBJ1-2; D is unclear. The germline gives CDR1 KGHSH, CDR2 LQKENI. The CDR3 sequence is 14 residues long. V dropped 0 bases and J dropped 1 base, with 6 bases sitting between them. The CDR3 nucleotides are TGTGCCAGCTCACCACCGACGATTAACTATGGCTACACCTTC. It codes for CASSPPTINYGYTF.

The chain couples TRBV5-4 to TRBJ1-4; TRBD1 agrees at 10 bases. The CDR3 spans 15 residues. Germline assignment: CDR1 SGHNT and CDR2 YYREEE (reference sequence). The V segment lost 4 bases and the J segment 4 bases; nucleotides outside the gene matches: 4. CDR3 amino acids: CASSRQGALNEKLFF. The CDR3 nucleotides read TGTGCCAGCAGCCGACAGGGGGCGCTTAATGAAAAACTGTTTTTT.

The gene calls are TRBV11-2 and TRBJ1-5; D unresolved. From germline, CDR1 is SGHAT and CDR2 FQNNGV. V lost 3 bases, J lost 3 bases, and 6 bases lay in between. This CDR3 has 13 amino acids. The CDR3: CASSFSDNQPQHF. The CDR3 DNA is TGTGCCAGCAGCTTCAGTGACAATCAGCCCCAGCATTTT.

The rearrangement links TRBV2 to TRBJ1-2, with D tentatively TRBD1 (6 bases). Looked up from germline, CDR1 is SNHLY and CDR2 is FYNNEI. This CDR3 comprises 17 residues. Trimming shortened V by 4 bases and J by 2 bases, and 20 bases separated the two germline ends. Here the CDR3 DNA reads TGTGCCAGCAGTGTTGGATTCAGTGGGGGGCCCAACTATGGCTACACCTTC. This translates into CASSVGFSGGPNYGYTF. The whole variable domain, remainder taken from reference TRBV2 and TRBJ1-2, is EPEVTQTPSHQVTQMGQEVILRCVPISNHLYFYWYRQILGQKVEFLVSFYNNEISEKSEIFDDQFSVERPDGSNFTLKIRSTKLEDSAMYFCASSVGFSGGPNYGYTFGSGTRLTVV.

This chain links TRBV3-1 (or the pseudogene TRBV3-2) with TRBJ1-1, with D possibly being TRBD1 (5 bases). V was pared by 1 base and J by 10 bases, with 13 bases between. The CDR3 totals 13 residues. In germline, CDR1 is LGHDT, CDR2 YNNKEL (reference sequence). DNA for the CDR3: TGTGCCAGCAGCCAAGGGCCAAGCGGGGCAGCTTTCTTT. Its protein product is CASSQGPSGAAFF.

Turning to this clone: This sample includes further DNA sequences coding for the same CDR3. The chain uses TRBV6-2 or TRBV6-3 and TRBJ1-5; unclear D gene. V lost 5 bases to trimming and J lost 3 bases, with 5 bases between them. The CDR3 covers 12 residues. Germline assignment: CDR1 MNHEY and CDR2 SVGEGT. The CDR3 spells CASSNYNQPQHF. The DNA for the CDR3 is TGTGCCAGCAGTAATTACAATCAGCCCCAGCATTTT.

The chain couples TRBV27 to TRBJ2-4, with D perhaps assigned TRBD1 or TRBD2 (5 bases each). The germline CDR1 and CDR2 sequences are MNHEY and SMNVEV (reference sequence). This CDR3 region has 17 residues. Trimming left V 8 bases short and J 0 bases short, with 20 bases between. The CDR3 sequence: CASRANTWGLAKNIQYF. The CDR3 DNA follows: TGTGCCAGCCGGGCGAACACTTGGGGGTTAGCCAAAAACATTCAGTACTTC.

The chain employs TRBV11-2 and TRBJ2-7; 8 nucleotides match TRBD1. J lost 6 bases, V lost 3 bases, and 4 bases had no gene match. Germline V gene sequence: CDR1 SGHAT, CDR2 FQNNGV. The CDR3 consists of 13 residues. CDR3 nucleotide sequence: TGTGCCAGCAGCTTGGAACAGGGGGTCGAGCAGTACTTC. It yields the protein CASSLEQGVEQYF.

The chain joins TRBV4-3 to TRBJ1-1, with TRBD1 matching 10 bases. This CDR3 region has 15 residues. Losses at the gene ends were 0 bases for V and 4 bases for J; bases not matched to a gene: 2. CDR1 is LGHNA, CDR2 YSLEER, per germline. This CDR3 is CASSQEGQGTTEAFF. CDR3 bases: TGCGCCAGCAGCCAAGAGGGACAGGGGACCACTGAAGCTTTCTTT.

This clone was seen a few times. The genes are TRBV19 and TRBJ2-1; 11 bases align to TRBD1. CDR3 size: 15 residues. The V gene end was trimmed by 6 bases and the J gene end by 4 bases; junction bases not matched to a gene: 5. CDR1 and CDR2 from the germline V gene are LNHDA and SQIVND (reference sequence). DNA of the CDR3: TGTGCCAGTAGGGCAGGACAGGGGGCTTACAATGAGCAGTTCTTC. As protein: CASRAGQGAYNEQFF.

The rearrangement uses TRBV29-1 and TRBJ1-1, with D hard to call. The CDR3 runs 14 residues. Germline CDR1 SQVTM, CDR2 ANQGSEA. The germline V and J ends were trimmed by 2 bases and 0 bases, with 10 bases remaining between them. CDR3 in DNA: TGCAGCGTTGAATCGAGGACCCTGAACACTGAAGCTTTCTTT. As protein: CSVESRTLNTEAFF.

The chain uses TRBV2 and TRBJ1-6; D unresolved. The CDR3 runs 16 residues. Germline lookup yields CDR1 SNHLY and CDR2 FYNNEI. V lost 0 bases and J 7 bases, leaving 13 bases between the germline ends. CDR3 in amino acids: CASSEARPRGNSPLHF. In nucleotides, the CDR3 is TGTGCCAGCAGTGAAGCCCGACCGAGAGGAAATTCACCCCTCCACTTT.

This chain links TRBV4-1 with TRBJ1-3, with D maybe TRBD1 (5 bases). This CDR3 comprises 16 residues. V lost 0 bases, J lost 0 bases, and 9 bases lay in between. The germline V gene encodes CDR1 MGHRA and CDR2 YSYEKL. CDR3 in amino acids: CASSQDAGYSGNTIYF. For the CDR3, the DNA is TGCGCCAGCAGCCAAGACGCAGGGTACTCTGGAAACACCATATATTTT.

The chain is built from TRBV10-2 and TRBJ1-1, with D tentatively TRBD1 (5 bases). The CDR3 consists of 13 residues. The ends were cut back, 10 bases at V and 0 bases at J, with 12 bases in the middle. The V gene's germline CDR1 is WSHSY and CDR2 SAAADI. CDR3 in DNA: TGCGCCACACGACAGCCAGTGAACACTGAAGCTTTCTTT. This translates into CATRQPVNTEAFF.